This T cell receptor (beta chain) was documented in a study of blood T cell repertoires in COVID-19. Study information: Both acute and convalescent COVID-19 samples were obtained from the United States, Italy and Spain. Sources were T cells, B-cell-depleted T cells, or PBMCs; the material itself was cDNA or gDNA.

Per the germline V gene, CDR1 is SNHLY and CDR2 is FYNNEI. The CDR3 runs to 14 residues. Trimming removed 6 bases at V and 7 bases at J, with 18 bases between. Authors' methods: Amplifying reference gene primers gave estimates of nucleated cell counts. Measured with immunoSEQ multiplex PCR; TCRdb has only the in-frame clones, and not every one. For V, J and clone size, that table is used; D and trimming come from the DNA. The sample consists of 200,000 to 250,000 clones, around 81% of them appearing once. The receptor was derived from a woman aged 25 to 39 who had recovered from COVID-19. The sample taken for sequencing was peripheral blood. The chain employs TRBV2 and TRBJ1-1, with D possibly being TRBD1 (5 bases). This CDR3 reads CASSVYGGNGEAFF. CDR3 DNA sequence: TGTGCCAGCAGCGTCTACGGGGGGAATGGTGAAGCTTTCTTT.